Listed here are 16 T cell receptor beta chains from one sample, sequenced in a study of T-cell reconstitution after alpha-beta-depleted transplantation in children. Unique molecular identifiers were used in preparing the TCRbeta library. TCRdb processed the PCR reads anew with MiXCR; each CDR3 protein has one entry. The sample yields approximately 170,000 distinct CDR3 sequences, 11% seen once. The sequencing used PBMCs, collected before TCRalphabeta/CD19-depleted stem cell transplant. The receptors originated from a boy between 2 and 10 years old with acute myeloid leukemia, due to receive a stem cell transplant.

The sample holds many counts of this clonotype. The V and J genes are TRBV7-9 and TRBJ1-6, with D maybe TRBD1 (6 bases). This CDR3 contains 15 residues. Germline CDR1 and CDR2: SEHNR and FQNEAQ (reference sequence). The V gene lost 0 bases and the J gene lost 9 bases, with 12 bases spanning the gap. The CDR3 region is CASSLALGGSSPLHF. The DNA for the CDR3 is TGTGCCAGCAGCTTAGCGCTGGGGGGCAGTTCACCCCTCCACTTT.

In its sample, this clonotype was seen many times. The chain couples TRBV13 to TRBJ2-1; 9 positions agree with TRBD2. Trimming cost V 4 bases and J 4 bases; bases outside gene matches: 8. The CDR3 is 16 residues long. Germline lookup yields CDR1 PRHDT and CDR2 FYEKMQ (reference sequence). The chain's CDR3 is CASSYPPTSGYNEQFF. The CDR3 region has the DNA TGTGCCAGCAGCTACCCCCCCACTAGCGGGTACAATGAGCAGTTCTTC.

This clonotype was seen repeatedly, ten times or more. V usage is TRBV28 and J usage is TRBJ2-7; D gene ambiguous. Germline loops: CDR1 MDHEN, CDR2 SYDVKM. Trimming removed 5 bases from V and 0 bases from J, with 14 bases in between. The CDR3 contains 15 residues. The CDR3 DNA is TGTGCCAGCAGTCCTCTTATCTTTAGCTCCTACGAGCAGTACTTC. The encoded protein is CASSPLIFSSYEQYF.

There are many counts of this clonotype. The chain couples TRBV3-1 to TRBJ1-2; D possibly corresponds to TRBD1 (6 bases). Germline V lookup: CDR1 LGHDT, CDR2 YNNKEL (reference sequence). This CDR3 is 14 amino acids long. V was clipped by 3 bases and J by 4 bases, with 12 bases between them. CDR3: CASSQLGATYGYTF. The CDR3 nucleotides are TGTGCCAGCAGCCAGCTGGGGGCAACCTATGGCTACACCTTC.

This clonotype has just one count. Given a much more abundant clone one base away, this may be a read error. The V call is TRBV20-1, the J call TRBJ1-1, with D perhaps TRBD1 (5 bases). Trimming cost V 1 base and J 4 bases, with 10 bases left between them. The germline V gene has CDR1 DFQATT and CDR2 SNEGSKA (reference sequence). This CDR3 contains 13 residues. Here the CDR3 reads CSARAAGTTEAFF. As DNA, the CDR3 is TGCAGTGCTAGAGCGGCCGGGACCACTGAAGCTTTCTTT.

V and J are TRBV5-1 and TRBJ2-1; 8 bases align to TRBD2. This CDR3 has 14 amino acids. J was trimmed by 4 bases and V by 0 bases; bases with no gene match: 0. Germline V gene data show CDR1 as SGHRS and CDR2 as YFSETQ. CDR3 DNA sequence: TGCGCCAGCAGCTTGGAGCGGGGGTACAATGAGCAGTTCTTC. It translates to CASSLERGYNEQFF.

This clonotype was seen only a few times. The chain carries TRBV7-9 and TRBJ2-5; D remains unclear. Between the trimmed V and J ends, which lost 8 bases and 0 bases, there was a span of 7 bases. The CDR3 is made up of 12 amino acids. Germline-derived CDR1 and CDR2 are SEHNR and FQNEAQ (reference sequence). This CDR3 reads CASRSDQETQYF. The CDR3 nucleotides read TGTGCCAGCCGGTCAGACCAAGAGACCCAGTACTTC.

This clonotype was picked up many times. The chain carries TRBV5-1 and TRBJ2-4, with TRBD1 identical over 10 bases. Trimming at V came to 0 bases and at J to 9 bases, leaving 15 bases not matched to a gene. The CDR3 contains 18 residues. Germline V lookup: CDR1 SGHRS, CDR2 YFSETQ. The CDR3 region is CASSLGQGASGPSGIQYF. The CDR3 nucleotides read TGCGCCAGCAGCTTGGGACAGGGGGCTAGCGGACCGTCGGGCATTCAGTACTTC.

The table lists this clonotype with many counts. The chain employs TRBV27 and TRBJ2-3; 9 positions match TRBD1. In germline, CDR1 is MNHEY, CDR2 SMNVEV (reference sequence). V was clipped by 6 bases and J by 7 bases; unmatched bases: 17. The CDR3 has 17 residues. Written as DNA, the CDR3 is TGTGCCAGCAGCTCCATGCCGGGACAGGGATTTAAAAATACGCAGTATTTT. It is translated as CASSSMPGQGFKNTQYF.

This clonotype was detected ten times or more. The V gene is TRBV7-8, the J gene TRBJ2-7; D perhaps matches TRBD1 (8 bases). This CDR3 spans 15 amino acids. Trimming stripped 0 bases from V and 6 bases from J, with 15 bases between. The germline V gene encodes CDR1 SGHVS and CDR2 FQNEAQ. The CDR3 protein is CASSLAPYRGGEQYV. The CDR3 nucleotides read TGTGCCAGCAGCTTAGCGCCCTACAGGGGGGGCGAGCAGTACGTC.

The chain carries TRBV11-2 and TRBJ2-1; a possible D gene is TRBD1 (6 bases). The CDR3 loop spans 11 amino acids. Germline lookup yields CDR1 SGHAT and CDR2 FQNNGV. V lost 5 bases and J lost 14, with 13 bases in between. In nucleotides, the CDR3 is TGTGCCAGCAGCCCCGACAGGATGAAGTTCTTC. It yields the protein CASSPDRMKFF.

This clonotype occurred many times. The J gene is TRBJ2-5, the V gene TRBV3-1, with TRBD1 as a possible D gene (8 bases). CDR3 length: 15 amino acids. Trimming removed 0 bases from V and 4 bases from J, with 12 bases in between. Germline V CDR1 and CDR2: LGHDT, YNNKEL (reference sequence). DNA of the CDR3: TGTGCCAGCAGCCAAGATCACAGGGGGGGAGAGACCCAGTACTTC. This translates into CASSQDHRGGETQYF.

This clonotype was detected ten times or more. The V gene is TRBV24-1, the J gene TRBJ2-3, with 9 bases aligning to TRBD2. This CDR3 is 16 amino acids long. After removal of 3 bases from V and 6 bases from J, the junction contained 9 bases not matched to a gene. The V gene's germline CDR1 is KGHDR and CDR2 SFDVKD. For the CDR3, the DNA is TGTGCCACCAGTGATAAGGTAGCGGGAGTGGCGGATACGCAGTATTTT. Amino acid sequence: CATSDKVAGVADTQYF.

There are many counts of this clonotype. DNA for the CDR3: TGCAGTGCTAGAGATCGGGTTAGCGGGAGTTTTAGCAATGAGCAGTTCTTC. The encoded protein is CSARDRVSGSFSNEQFF. The chain combines TRBV20-1 with TRBJ2-1; 9 bases map to TRBD2. Germline V gene data show CDR1 as DFQATT and CDR2 as SNEGSKA (reference sequence). Losses at the gene ends were 0 bases for V and 6 bases for J; bases not matched to a gene: 12. The CDR3 totals 17 residues.

V and J are TRBV20-1 and TRBJ2-2; 8 bases line up with TRBD2. The length of the CDR3 is 18 residues. V dropped 3 bases and J dropped 4; count of bases not matched to a gene: 16. In germline, CDR1 is DFQATT, CDR2 SNEGSKA (reference sequence). This CDR3 reads CSASVPSGGASSTGELFF. The CDR3, as DNA: TGCAGTGCTAGCGTCCCCTCCGGGGGGGCTTCTAGCACCGGGGAGCTGTTTTTT.

Many counts were recorded for this clonotype. The J gene is TRBJ2-2, the V gene TRBV5-5, with a possible D match to TRBD1 (5 bases). CDR3 length equals 16 residues. Germline V gene lookup returns CDR1 SGHKS and CDR2 YYEKEE (reference sequence). Trimming cost V 4 bases and J 0 bases, with 13 bases left between them. CDR3 bases: TGTGCCAGCAGCGTTAACAGGAGCCCGAACACCGGGGAGCTGTTTTTT. Translation: CASSVNRSPNTGELFF.